The 17 T cell receptor beta chains reported below all come from one sample, sequenced in a study of T cells after yellow fever vaccination. TCRdb re-called the 5' RACE reads through MiXCR, storing one row per CDR3 protein. This table holds roughly 310,000 distinct CDR3 sequences, 8.7% found once. The sample in question was PBMCs, obtained on the day of the first yellow fever vaccination. These receptors were taken from a man aged 18 to 29 who received the YFV17D yellow fever vaccine.

This clonotype was seen at least ten times. The genes are TRBV12-3 or TRBV12-4 and TRBJ1-2; D is unclear. There are 12 residues in the CDR3. With 3 bases removed from V and 4 bases from J, the gap between germline ends came to 6 bases. The CDR3 DNA reads TGTGCCAGCAGTTTGAACAGCTATGGCTACACCTTC. It codes for CASSLNSYGYTF.

This clonotype was seen repeatedly, ten times or more. The genes are TRBV25-1 and TRBJ2-5; D not certain. The CDR3 runs 13 residues. Germline CDR1 is MGHDK and CDR2 is SYGVNS. Trimming removed 3 bases from V and 4 bases from J, with 9 bases in between. The CDR3 coding sequence is TGTGCCAGCAGTGAGACGCCGCGAGAGACCCAGTACTTC. The encoded protein is CASSETPRETQYF.

The rearrangement links TRBV6-2 or TRBV6-3 to TRBJ2-6; D is undetermined. Germline V gives CDR1 MNHEY, CDR2 SVGEGT. The CDR3 spans 14 residues. V lost 5 bases, J lost 4 bases, and 9 bases lay in between. The CDR3 is CASSAHGGANVLTF. Written as DNA, the CDR3 is TGTGCCAGCAGTGCCCATGGGGGGGCCAACGTCCTGACTTTC.

This clonotype has at least ten counts. The chain has TRBV7-2 and TRBJ2-1, with D perhaps matching TRBD2 (7 bases). The CDR3 covers 15 residues. Germline V gene sequence: CDR1 SGHTA, CDR2 FQGNSA. V lost 1 base and J lost 8, with 15 bases in between. The CDR3 is CASSLVAGAGDEQFF. The CDR3 DNA is TGTGCCAGCAGCTTAGTGGCGGGGGCCGGGGATGAGCAGTTCTTC.

CDR3 sequence reads: CASSLERGTKTQYF. In nucleotides, the CDR3 is TGCGCCAGCAGCTTGGAGCGGGGTACAAAGACCCAGTACTTC. The rearrangement uses TRBV5-1 and TRBJ2-5, with 7 bases matching TRBD2. With 0 bases clipped from V and 6 bases from J, the junction kept 5 bases outside the gene matches. Germline V lookup: CDR1 SGHRS, CDR2 YFSETQ. The CDR3 runs 14 residues.

V gene TRBV12-3 or TRBV12-4 combines with J gene TRBJ1-5; TRBD1 is a possible D gene (5 bases). CDR3 size: 18 residues. In DNA, the CDR3 is TGTACCTGCAGTTTAGAGGGATACAGGTCGATAAAAGGCCAGCCCCAGCATTTT. Its protein is CTCSLEGYRSIKGQPQHF.

This clonotype showed up many times. The V call is TRBV3-1, the J call TRBJ2-7, with D tentatively TRBD1 (6 bases). The CDR3 length is 16 residues. V shed 0 bases and J shed 4 bases, with 16 bases lying between them. Germline assignment: CDR1 LGHDT and CDR2 YNNKEL (reference sequence). CDR3 sequence: CASSQDIGGHPYEQYF. CDR3 sequence (DNA): TGTGCCAGCAGCCAAGATATTGGGGGCCACCCTTACGAGCAGTACTTC.

This clonotype was found a few times. V is TRBV20-1 and J is TRBJ1-2; perhaps TRBD1 as D (5 bases). Per germline, CDR1 DFQATT and CDR2 SNEGSKA (reference sequence). V was cut by 6 bases and J by 6 bases, with 14 bases left in between. This CDR3 region has 12 residues. CDR3 protein: CSAYRDGNGYTF. In nucleotides, the CDR3 is TGCAGTGCGTACCGGGACGGCAATGGCTACACCTTC.

This clonotype was counted only a few times. The chain couples TRBV27 to TRBJ2-1, with a tentative D call TRBD2 (5 bases). V was clipped by 4 bases and J by 8 bases, with 15 bases between them. This CDR3 has 14 amino acids. Germline V lookup: CDR1 MNHEY, CDR2 SMNVEV (reference sequence). CDR3 loop: CASSSLVASYEQFF. In DNA, the CDR3 is TGTGCCAGCAGTTCACTAGTAGCGTCATATGAGCAGTTCTTC.

In this sample, this clonotype turned up many times. This chain connects TRBV6-1 to TRBJ2-5; 7 bases map to TRBD2. Losses at the gene ends were 5 bases for V and 1 base for J; bases not matched to a gene: 4. Germline-derived CDR1 and CDR2 are MNHNS and SASEGT. The length of the CDR3 is 14 residues. CDR3 sequence reads: CASSTRGSQETQYF. The CDR3 nucleotides read TGTGCCAGCAGTACACGCGGGAGCCAAGAGACCCAGTACTTC.

The rearrangement uses TRBV14 and TRBJ2-3, with D unclear. V was trimmed by 1 base and J by 0 bases, leaving 11 bases between them. CDR3 length: 16 amino acids. Germline loops: CDR1 SGHDN, CDR2 FVKESK. The DNA for the CDR3 is TGTGCCAGCAGCCAAGGTCTAGAGGTTAGCACAGATACGCAGTATTTT. It is translated as CASSQGLEVSTDTQYF.

This clonotype was counted a few times. The V gene is TRBV4-1, the J gene TRBJ1-2, with a tentative D call TRBD1 (5 bases). The germline V and J ends were trimmed by 2 bases and 10 bases, with 26 bases remaining between them. The length of the CDR3 is 17 residues. The germline V gene has CDR1 MGHRA and CDR2 YSYEKL. CDR3 sequence reads: CASSQNALAGAGRYYTF. CDR3 DNA: TGCGCCAGCAGCCAAAATGCGTTGGCCGGGGCAGGGCGTTACTACACCTTC.

The V and J genes are TRBV2 and TRBJ2-7; 7 bases match TRBD1. CDR1 is SNHLY and CDR2 is FYNNEI in the germline V gene. The CDR3 has 15 residues. V lost 8 bases, J lost 3 bases, and 13 bases stayed unmatched. The CDR3 loop reads CASADRLQGFYEQYF. The CDR3 DNA follows: TGTGCCAGCGCCGATAGATTACAGGGGTTCTACGAGCAGTACTTC.

This clonotype was picked up a small number of times. The chain couples TRBV5-1 to TRBJ2-3; 10 nucleotides agree with TRBD2. Per germline, CDR1 SGHRS and CDR2 YFSETQ. V lost 1 base, J lost 0 bases, and 5 bases stayed unmatched. This CDR3 spans 17 amino acids. CDR3 region: CASSLRASGGSTDTQYF. DNA of the CDR3: TGCGCCAGCAGCTTGCGGGCTAGCGGGGGAAGCACAGATACGCAGTATTTT. The whole variable domain, remainder taken from reference TRBV5-1 and TRBJ2-3, is KAGVTQTPRYLIKTRGQQVTLSCSPISGHRSVSWYQQTPGQGLQFLFEYFSETQRNKGNFPGRFSGRQFSNSRSEMNVSTLELGDSALYLCASSLRASGGSTDTQYFGPGTRLTVL.

The rearrangement uses TRBV2 and TRBJ2-2; D is perhaps TRBD1 (6 bases). CDR1 is SNHLY, CDR2 FYNNEI, per germline. Trimming took 8 bases from V and 6 from J, leaving 13 bases between them. This CDR3 is 13 amino acids long. This chain's CDR3 is CASSGTRAGELFF. The CDR3 DNA reads TGTGCCAGCTCGGGGACACGTGCCGGGGAGCTGTTTTTT.

Only a few counts were recorded for this clonotype. V gene TRBV4-3 combines with J gene TRBJ2-1; possibly TRBD2 for D (5 bases). The CDR3 has 14 residues. CDR1 is LGHNA, CDR2 YSLEER, per germline. The V gene lost 0 bases and the J gene lost 7 bases, with 10 bases spanning the gap. The CDR3 loop is CASSQDRGWNEQFF. CDR3 DNA: TGCGCCAGCAGCCAAGATCGAGGGTGGAATGAGCAGTTCTTC.

V and J are TRBV12-3 or TRBV12-4 and TRBJ2-7; D perhaps matches TRBD1 (6 bases). CDR3 size: 12 residues. Trimming took off 6 bases at V and 6 bases at J, with 12 bases between the two ends. CDR3 region: CASSLRGREQYF. CDR3 nucleotides: TGTGCCAGCAGCCTCAGGGGACGCGAGCAGTACTTC.